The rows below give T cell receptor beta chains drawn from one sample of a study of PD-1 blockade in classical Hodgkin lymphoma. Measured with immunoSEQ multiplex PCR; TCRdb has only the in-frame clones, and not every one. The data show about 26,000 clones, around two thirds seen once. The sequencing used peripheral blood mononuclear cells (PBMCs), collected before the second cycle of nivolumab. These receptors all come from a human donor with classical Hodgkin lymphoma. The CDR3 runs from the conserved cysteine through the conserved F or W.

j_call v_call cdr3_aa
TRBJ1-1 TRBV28 CASSLAGYTEAFF
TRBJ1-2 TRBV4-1 CASSQDISNYGYTF
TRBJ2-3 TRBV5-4 CASSYFLRGQGDTQYF
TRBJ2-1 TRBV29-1 CSVGWQVGGDEQFF
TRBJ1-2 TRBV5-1 CASSLEGFNYGYTF
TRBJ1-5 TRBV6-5 CASSRQGPINQPQHF
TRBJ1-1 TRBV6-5 CASSYSKEISTEAFF
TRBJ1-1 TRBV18 CASSPLGGNTEAFF
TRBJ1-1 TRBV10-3 CAISGGGNTEAFF
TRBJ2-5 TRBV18 CASSPKGGGETQYF
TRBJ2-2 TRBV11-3 CASSLGGGPFTGELFF
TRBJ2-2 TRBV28 CASSSDWRSNTGELFF
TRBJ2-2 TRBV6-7 CASRRTQRGSLAGGVGELFF
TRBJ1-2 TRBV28 CASSSVAYGYTF
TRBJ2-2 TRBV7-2 CASSSDSAGELFF
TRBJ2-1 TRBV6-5 CASSYRGTTGVEFF